This T cell receptor beta chain was sequenced in a study of shared clonotypes between healthy human individuals. Evenly divided among several immunoSEQ plates was the genomic DNA of each subset. Generated by immunoSEQ multiplex PCR, the TCRdb table keeps only in-frame clones and is missing some. The table includes 450,000 to 500,000 clones, approximately 81% detected once. The CDR3 length is 16 residues. CDR1 is SGHTA and CDR2 is FQGTGA in the germline V gene. The V end lost 5 bases, the J end lost 0 bases, and 15 bases lay between the germline ends. Sequenced sample: PBMCs. The rearrangement joins TRBV7-3 to TRBJ2-3; maybe TRBD2 (6 bases). The sequence was obtained from a woman aged 40 to 49 in good health. Some clones in this sample may be carry-over from other donors' samples. The CDR3 DNA reads as TGTGCCAGCAGCCCAAAAGGACTAAGTAGCACAGATACGCAGTATTTT. This codes for CASSPKGLSSTDTQYF.